The rows below give T cell receptor beta chains drawn from one sample of a study of T cells expressing NK-cell markers. TCRdb re-called the 5' RACE reads; one entry per CDR3 protein, DNA not given. This listing includes over 150,000 distinct CDR3 sequences. The sample was blood T cells: a sorted CD56 or NKG2C T cell subset, CD4+ or CD8+ T cells, or bulk PBMC T cells (not recorded which). The receptor set was obtained from a woman between 50 and 59 years old in good health. CDR3s include the opening cysteine and the closing phenylalanine or tryptophan.

CDR3 length	V gene	J gene	CDR3 protein
16	TRBV25-1	TRBJ2-5	CASSDRGQTYQETQYF
17	TRBV11-2	TRBJ2-1	CASSLDPPPGWYNEQFF
14	TRBV3-1	TRBJ1-1	CASSQDDRQGGAFF
13	TRBV6-1	TRBJ1-1	CASRLDRGTEAFF
14	TRBV7-9	TRBJ1-1	CASRRVVEGEEAFF
14	TRBV6-1	TRBJ2-7	CASTEPRQTYEQYF
16	TRBV10-3	TRBJ2-1	CAISESASGGSDEQFF
15	TRBV28	TRBJ1-2	CASSLDSQGSYGYTF
15	TRBV5-6	TRBJ2-3	CASSPGTGQANTQYF
11	TRBV7-9	TRBJ2-5	CASSSWETQYF
14	TRBV9	TRBJ2-7	CASSAPGTSYEQYF
14	TRBV5-1	TRBJ1-5	CASSLAGGNQPQHF
14	TRBV6-5	TRBJ1-2	CASSYRQGSDGYTF
16	TRBV2	TRBJ2-7	CASSEVGGLAGGEQYF
17	TRBV15	TRBJ2-3	CATSRARVIAPTDTQYF
16	TRBV9	TRBJ2-2	CASSPWDKALAGELFF
15	TRBV28	TRBJ2-5	CASSSSGTRVKTQYF
12	TRBV29-1	TRBJ2-1	CSVFGLDNEQFF
14	TRBV29-1	TRBJ2-1	CSAGMGSSYNEQFF
12	TRBV29-1	TRBJ2-7	CSVEDRAYEQYF
14	TRBV6-4	TRBJ2-1	CASSEASGIDEQFF
15	TRBV7-8	TRBJ1-2	CASSGPTSGIYGYTF
15	TRBV5-1	TRBJ2-7	CASSNPDRGTYEQYF
16	TRBV4-1	TRBJ1-1	CASSQDSGGRDTEAFF
15	TRBV5-6	TRBJ1-4	CASSLWGLGDEKLFF
15	TRBV7-6	TRBJ2-1	CASSSKQGINNEQFF
13	TRBV5-1	TRBJ2-3	CASSYRDADTQPF
15	TRBV7-2	TRBJ2-2	CASSPPGFYTGELFF
15	TRBV3-1	TRBJ2-5	CASSPSGQGQETQYF
12	TRBV12-3/TRBV12-4	TRBJ2-1	CASRETSDEQFF
16	TRBV6-6	TRBJ1-5	CASSYFDRDNNQPQHF
16	TRBV7-3	TRBJ2-1	CASSLFAGGPYNEQFF
13	TRBV4-1	TRBJ2-3	CASSLTGVDTQYF
14	TRBV7-9	TRBJ1-4	CASSLGPTNEKLFF
12	TRBV7-2	TRBJ2-5	CASVALEGTQYF
16	TRBV9	TRBJ2-3	CASSALSGVSTDTQYF
16	TRBV20-1	TRBJ2-2	CSARTNQRPNTGELFF
14	TRBV7-9	TRBJ1-1	CASSLGRAYTEAFF
15	TRBV4-1	TRBJ1-1	CASSHRQGTNTEAFF
14	TRBV7-9	TRBJ2-1	CASPGRRTYNEQFF
13	TRBV20-1	TRBJ2-7	CSARYSGGYEQYF
13	TRBV20-1	TRBJ2-6	CSASLDGANVLTF
15	TRBV5-5	TRBJ1-1	CASSLDGDRVKPAFF
15	TRBV5-4	TRBJ2-7	CASSSSGTSAYEQYF
15	TRBV5-6	TRBJ2-1	CASSLNSGTYNEQFF
14	TRBV12-3/TRBV12-4	TRBJ1-3	CASSLWGFGNTIYF
13	TRBV7-2	TRBJ2-1	CASMTGGPSEQFF
12	TRBV29-1	TRBJ2-7	CSVRDRVYEQYF
13	TRBV3-1	TRBJ2-3	CASSQRDRYTQYF
17	TRBV11-2	TRBJ1-4	CASSQVTGYATNEKLFF
16	TRBV12-3/TRBV12-4	TRBJ1-2	CASTTSAERTNYGYTF
15	TRBV20-1	TRBJ2-7	CSARDPREGVYEQYF
15	TRBV6-5	TRBJ2-2	CASSYSRESTGELFF
13	TRBV20-1	TRBJ1-3	CSGASPSGNTIYF
17	TRBV4-1	TRBJ2-1	CASSHSPGTGPGNEQFF
16	TRBV2	TRBJ2-3	CASSVAFRSRTDTQYF
17	TRBV7-2	TRBJ1-5	CASSLRGRLVSNQPQHF
13	TRBV12-3/TRBV12-4	TRBJ2-7	CASSLLGTYEQYF
14	TRBV20-1	TRBJ2-2	CSARGTSGTGELFF
13	TRBV7-9	TRBJ2-5	CASSLGEGQTQYF